This section outlines one T cell receptor (beta chain) sequence together with its context. The data were taken from a study of CD8+ T cells in alopecia areata. Following extraction, RNA underwent reverse transcription to cDNA, which served as the sequencing template. Produced via immunoSEQ multiplex PCR; TCRdb's table is partial and in-frame only. The sample records fewer than 250,000 clones, around 62% being singletons. This CDR3 is built from 13 residues. The V end was cut by 4 bases, the J end by 8 bases, with 12 bases between. From germline, CDR1 is SNHLY and CDR2 FYNNEI. The starting material was CD4+ T cells sorted from blood, obtained at week 0. The TCR originated in a human donor with alopecia areata. The V call is TRBV2, the J call TRBJ1-5; D is ambiguous. The CDR3 DNA is TGTGCCAGCAGTGTGCCCGGGAGCGAGCCCCAGCATTTT. This sequence encodes CASSVPGSEPQHF.